Given below is one TCR beta chain in context. The data were produced by immunoSEQ multiplex PCR, yet TCRdb's version contains in-frame clones alone and is incomplete. The sample lists more than 50,000 clones; 85% were seen once. The data are from a study of OX40 agonist ivuxolimab in advanced cancers. The CDR3 loop spans 14 amino acids. Germline V gene lookup returns CDR1 MNHNS and CDR2 SASEGT. J was trimmed by 8 bases and V by 4 bases; bases with no gene match: 7. The TCR sequence derives from an adult with an advanced solid tumor such as melanoma, head and neck, liver or kidney cancer. J is TRBJ2-2 and V is TRBV6-1, with 7 bases identical to TRBD1. Sequences were derived from CD4+ or CD8+ T cells sorted from blood, sampled in a trial of the OX40 agonist ivuxolimab. CDR3 region: CASSVDRAFGELFF. CDR3 coding DNA: TGTGCCAGCAGTGTCGACAGGGCTTTTGGGGAGCTGTTTTTT.